This TCR beta chain stems from a study of blood T cell repertoires in COVID-19. Study as a whole: Sources were T cells, B-cell-depleted T cells, or PBMCs; the material itself was cDNA or gDNA.

The method was immunoSEQ multiplex PCR; TCRdb's version includes in-frame clones alone and lacks a portion of them. The sample carries approximately 280,000 clones, about 90% recorded once. The germline gives CDR1 SGDLS, CDR2 YYNGEE. The junction had 6 bases not matched to a gene; V was cut back by 5 bases and J by 0 bases. The CDR3 runs 16 residues. The sample taken for sequencing was PBMCs or T cells enriched from blood (not recorded which). J is TRBJ2-2 and V is TRBV9; 8 bases are a match to TRBD2. This clonotype was sampled from an older woman who had recovered from COVID-19. The CDR3 DNA sequence: TGTGCCAGCAGAGCTCCGGGACTAGCGAACACCGGGGAGCTGTTTTTT. It encodes CASRAPGLANTGELFF.